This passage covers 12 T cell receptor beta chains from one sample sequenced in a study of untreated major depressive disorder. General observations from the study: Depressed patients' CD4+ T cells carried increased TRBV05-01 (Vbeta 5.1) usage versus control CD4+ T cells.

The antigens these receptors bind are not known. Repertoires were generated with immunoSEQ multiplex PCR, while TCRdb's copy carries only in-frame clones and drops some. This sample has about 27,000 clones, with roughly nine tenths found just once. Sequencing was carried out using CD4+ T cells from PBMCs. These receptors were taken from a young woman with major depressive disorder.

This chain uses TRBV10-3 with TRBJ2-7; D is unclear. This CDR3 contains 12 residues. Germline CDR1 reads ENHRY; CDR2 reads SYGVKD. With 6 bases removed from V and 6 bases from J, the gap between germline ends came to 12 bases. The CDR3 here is CAISREPGEQYF. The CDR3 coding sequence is TGTGCCATCAGCCGAGAGCCTGGCGAGCAGTACTTC.

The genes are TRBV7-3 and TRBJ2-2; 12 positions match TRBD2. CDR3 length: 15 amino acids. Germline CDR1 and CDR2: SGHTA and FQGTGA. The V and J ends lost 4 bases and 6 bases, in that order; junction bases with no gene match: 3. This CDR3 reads CASSWTSGASGELFF. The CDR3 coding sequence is TGTGCCAGCAGCTGGACTAGCGGGGCTTCCGGGGAGCTGTTTTTT. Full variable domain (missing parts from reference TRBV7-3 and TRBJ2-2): GAGVSQTPSNKVTEKGKYVELRCDPISGHTALYWYRQSLGQGPEFLIYFQGTGAADDSGLPNDRFFAVRPEGSVSTLKIQRTERGDSAVYLCASSWTSGASGELFFGEGSRLTVL.

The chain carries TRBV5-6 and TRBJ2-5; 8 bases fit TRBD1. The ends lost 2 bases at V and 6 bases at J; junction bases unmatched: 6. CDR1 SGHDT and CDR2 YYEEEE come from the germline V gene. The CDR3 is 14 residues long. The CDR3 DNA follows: TGTGCCAGCAGCTTCCTGGACAGGGCGAAGACCCAGTACTTC. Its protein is CASSFLDRAKTQYF.

This CDR3 is CSVEDQWRYIQYF. CDR3 sequence (DNA): TGCAGCGTTGAAGACCAATGGCGGTACATTCAGTACTTC. The V call is TRBV29-1, the J call TRBJ2-4; D gene ambiguous. Germline loops: CDR1 SQVTM, CDR2 ANQGSEA. Trimming pared 0 bases from V and 8 bases from J, leaving 11 bases between. This CDR3 comprises 13 residues.

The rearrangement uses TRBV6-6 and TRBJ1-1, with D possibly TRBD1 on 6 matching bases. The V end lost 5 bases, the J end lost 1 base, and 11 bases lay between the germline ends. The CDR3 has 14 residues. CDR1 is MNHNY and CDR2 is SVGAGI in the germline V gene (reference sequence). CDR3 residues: CASSPPDRNTEAFF. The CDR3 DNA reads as TGTGCCAGCAGTCCACCGGACAGGAACACTGAAGCTTTCTTT.

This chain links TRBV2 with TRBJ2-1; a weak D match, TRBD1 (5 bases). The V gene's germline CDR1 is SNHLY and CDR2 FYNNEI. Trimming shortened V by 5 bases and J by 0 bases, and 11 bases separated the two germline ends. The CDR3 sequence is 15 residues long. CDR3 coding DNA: TGTGCCAGCAGTCAGGGTACTACCTCCTACAATGAGCAGTTCTTC. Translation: CASSQGTTSYNEQFF.

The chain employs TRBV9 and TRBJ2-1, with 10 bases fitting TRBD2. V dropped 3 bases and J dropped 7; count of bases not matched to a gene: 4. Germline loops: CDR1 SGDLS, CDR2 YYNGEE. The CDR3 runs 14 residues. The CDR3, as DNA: TGTGCCAGCAGCGCACTAGCGGGGTTAAATGAGCAGTTCTTC. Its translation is CASSALAGLNEQFF.

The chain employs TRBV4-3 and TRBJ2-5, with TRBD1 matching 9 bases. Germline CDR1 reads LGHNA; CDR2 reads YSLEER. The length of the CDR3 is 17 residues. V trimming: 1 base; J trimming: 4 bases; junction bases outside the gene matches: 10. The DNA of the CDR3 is TGCGCCAGCAGCCAAGGGGCCGGGACAGGGTCACGAGAGACCCAGTACTTC. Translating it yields CASSQGAGTGSRETQYF.

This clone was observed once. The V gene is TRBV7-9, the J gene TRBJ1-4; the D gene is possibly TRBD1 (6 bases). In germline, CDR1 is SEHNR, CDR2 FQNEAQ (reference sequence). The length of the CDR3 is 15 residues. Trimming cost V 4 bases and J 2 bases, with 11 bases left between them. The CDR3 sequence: CASSSLTGTNEKLFF. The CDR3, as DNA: TGTGCCAGCAGCTCCTTAACAGGGACTAATGAAAAACTGTTTTTT.

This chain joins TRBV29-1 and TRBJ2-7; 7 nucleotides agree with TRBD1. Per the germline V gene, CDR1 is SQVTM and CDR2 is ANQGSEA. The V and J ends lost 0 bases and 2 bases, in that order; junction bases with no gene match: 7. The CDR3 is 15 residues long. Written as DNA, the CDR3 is TGCAGCGTTGAAGATCGCGAGACAGGGACCTACGAGCAGTACTTC. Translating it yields CSVEDRETGTYEQYF.

DNA of the CDR3: TGCGCCAGCAGCCAAGCGCGAGGGTTCTACAATGAGCAGTTCTTC. This sequence encodes CASSQARGFYNEQFF. This chain links TRBV4-1 with TRBJ2-1; perhaps TRBD2 as D (5 bases). CDR1 is MGHRA and CDR2 is YSYEKL in the germline V gene. V lost 1 base and J 3 bases, leaving 10 bases between the germline ends. The length of the CDR3 is 15 residues.

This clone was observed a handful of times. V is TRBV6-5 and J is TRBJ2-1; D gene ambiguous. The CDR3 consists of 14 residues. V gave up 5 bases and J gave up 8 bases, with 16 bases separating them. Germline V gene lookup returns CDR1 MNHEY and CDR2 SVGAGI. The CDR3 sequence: CASSAWAALDEQFF. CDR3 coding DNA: TGTGCCAGCAGTGCGTGGGCCGCTTTGGATGAGCAGTTCTTC.